This T cell receptor beta chain originates from a study of Graves' ophthalmopathy and Graves' hyperthyroidism. The CDR3 contains 13 residues. V gave up 5 bases and J gave up 5 bases; unmatched junction bases: 1. Presentation of ophthalmopathy in the donors involved moderate-to-severe activity, CAS ≥3, NOSPECS ≥4 and a duration under 3 months. Other autoimmune disease, uncontrolled infection, pregnancy and lactation led to exclusion. Thyroid ultrasound, orbital computed tomography, TRAb, serum thyroxine and clinical symptoms formed the basis of diagnosis. From RNA, the CDR3 regions of TCR beta chains were amplified and sequenced. Following a first-round RT-PCR that used HTBI primers, a second-round multiplex PCR was carried out. TCRdb called the multiplex PCR reads again in MiXCR, with one record for every CDR3 protein. The table records over 150,000 distinct CDR3 sequences, more than 30% of them present only once.

This clonotype appeared many times. The sequenced sample was peripheral blood. The TCR originated in a woman in her 40s with Graves' ophthalmopathy. V is TRBV12-3 or TRBV12-4 and J is TRBJ1-2, with TRBD1 matching 11 bases. CDR3 DNA: TGTGCCAGCAGTGGACAGGGGGCTTATGGCTACACCTTC. This sequence encodes CASSGQGAYGYTF.